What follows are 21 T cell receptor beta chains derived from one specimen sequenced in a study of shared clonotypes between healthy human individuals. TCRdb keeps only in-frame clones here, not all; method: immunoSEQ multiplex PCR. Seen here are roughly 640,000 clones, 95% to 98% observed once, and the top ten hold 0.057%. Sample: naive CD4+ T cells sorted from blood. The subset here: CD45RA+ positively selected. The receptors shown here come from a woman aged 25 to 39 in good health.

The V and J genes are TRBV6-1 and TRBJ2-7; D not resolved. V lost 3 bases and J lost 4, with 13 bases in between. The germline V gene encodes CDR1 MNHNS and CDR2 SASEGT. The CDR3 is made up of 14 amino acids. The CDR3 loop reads CASSDLWGFYEQYF. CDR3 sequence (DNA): TGTGCCAGCAGTGACCTGTGGGGTTTTTACGAGCAGTACTTC.

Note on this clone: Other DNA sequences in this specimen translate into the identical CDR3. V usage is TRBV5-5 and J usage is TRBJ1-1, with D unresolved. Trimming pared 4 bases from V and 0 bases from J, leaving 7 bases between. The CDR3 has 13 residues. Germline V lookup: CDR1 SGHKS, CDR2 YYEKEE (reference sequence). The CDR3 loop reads CASSLPMNTEAFF. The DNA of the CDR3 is TGTGCCAGCAGCCTCCCGATGAACACTGAAGCTTTCTTT.

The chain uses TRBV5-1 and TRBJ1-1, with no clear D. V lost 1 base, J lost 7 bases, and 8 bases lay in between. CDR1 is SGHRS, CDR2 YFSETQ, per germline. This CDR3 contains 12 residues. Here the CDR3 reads CASSLTGSEAFF. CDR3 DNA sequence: TGCGCCAGCAGCTTGACCGGAAGTGAAGCTTTCTTT.

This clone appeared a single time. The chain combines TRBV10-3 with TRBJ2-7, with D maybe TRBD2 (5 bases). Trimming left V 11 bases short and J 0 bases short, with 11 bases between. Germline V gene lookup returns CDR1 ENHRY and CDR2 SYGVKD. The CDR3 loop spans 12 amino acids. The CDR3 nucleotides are TGTGCCGCCGAAGGGAGCTCCTACGAGCAGTACTTC. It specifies CAAEGSSYEQYF.

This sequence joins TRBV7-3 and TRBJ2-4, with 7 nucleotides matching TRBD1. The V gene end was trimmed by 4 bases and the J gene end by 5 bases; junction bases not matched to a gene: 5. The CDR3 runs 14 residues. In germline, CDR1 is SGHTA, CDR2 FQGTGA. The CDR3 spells CASSWSGTENIQYF. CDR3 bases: TGTGCCAGCAGCTGGTCGGGGACAGAAAACATTCAGTACTTC.

The CDR3 loop reads CASSSGQRASEAFF. As DNA, the CDR3 is TGTGCCAGCAGCTCGGGACAGCGGGCCTCTGAAGCTTTCTTT. The genes are TRBV2 and TRBJ1-1; 7 nucleotides align to TRBD1. J gave up 6 bases and V 6 bases, and 10 bases lay outside the gene matches. The CDR3 runs 14 residues. The V gene's germline CDR1 is SNHLY and CDR2 FYNNEI.

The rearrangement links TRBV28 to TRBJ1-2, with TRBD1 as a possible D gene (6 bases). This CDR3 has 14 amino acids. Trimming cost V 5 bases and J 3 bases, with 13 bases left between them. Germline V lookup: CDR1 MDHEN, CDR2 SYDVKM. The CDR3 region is CASSLKQGYYGYTF. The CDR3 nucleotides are TGTGCCAGCAGTCTGAAACAGGGCTACTATGGCTACACCTTC.

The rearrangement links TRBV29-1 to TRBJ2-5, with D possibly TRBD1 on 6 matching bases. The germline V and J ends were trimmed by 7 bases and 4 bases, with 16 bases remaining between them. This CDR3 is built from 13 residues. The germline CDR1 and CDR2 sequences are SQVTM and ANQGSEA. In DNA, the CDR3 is TGCAGCGCCCCGACAGGAGGAGGAGAGACCCAGTACTTC. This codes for CSAPTGGGETQYF.

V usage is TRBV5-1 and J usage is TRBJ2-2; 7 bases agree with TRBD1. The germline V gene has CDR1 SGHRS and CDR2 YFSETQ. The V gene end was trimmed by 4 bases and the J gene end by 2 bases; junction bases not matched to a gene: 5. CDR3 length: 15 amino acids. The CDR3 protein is CASSPRTGNTGELFF. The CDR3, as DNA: TGCGCCAGCAGCCCCAGGACAGGTAACACCGGGGAGCTGTTTTTT.

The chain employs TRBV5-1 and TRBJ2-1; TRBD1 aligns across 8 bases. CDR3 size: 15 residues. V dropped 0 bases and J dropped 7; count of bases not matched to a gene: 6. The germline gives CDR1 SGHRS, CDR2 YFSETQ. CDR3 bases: TGCGCCAGCAGCTTGGGACAGGGGCGGGTGAATGAGCAGTTCTTC. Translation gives CASSLGQGRVNEQFF.

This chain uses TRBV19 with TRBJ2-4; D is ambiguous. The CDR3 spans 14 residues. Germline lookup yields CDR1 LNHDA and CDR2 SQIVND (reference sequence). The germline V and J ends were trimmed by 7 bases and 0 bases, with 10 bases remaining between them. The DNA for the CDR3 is TGTGCCAGTACAGACACGCTAGCCAAAAACATTCAGTACTTC. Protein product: CASTDTLAKNIQYF.

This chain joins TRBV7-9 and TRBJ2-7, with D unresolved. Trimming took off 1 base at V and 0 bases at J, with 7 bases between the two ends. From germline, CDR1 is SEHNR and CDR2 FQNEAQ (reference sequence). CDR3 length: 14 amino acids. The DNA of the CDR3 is TGTGCCAGCAGCTTAGACGGCAGCTCCTACGAGCAGTACTTC. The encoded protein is CASSLDGSSYEQYF.

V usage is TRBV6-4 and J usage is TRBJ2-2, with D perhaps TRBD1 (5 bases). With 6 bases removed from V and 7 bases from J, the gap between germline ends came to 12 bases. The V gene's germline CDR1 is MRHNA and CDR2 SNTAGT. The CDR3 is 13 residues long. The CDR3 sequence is CASSRELDGELFF. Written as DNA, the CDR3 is TGTGCCAGCAGCAGGGAATTGGACGGGGAGCTGTTTTTT.

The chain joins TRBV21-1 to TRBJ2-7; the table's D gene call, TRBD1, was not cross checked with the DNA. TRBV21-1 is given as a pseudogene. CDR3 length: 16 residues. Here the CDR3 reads CASSKDRDRGVYEQYF. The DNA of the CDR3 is TGTGCCAGCAGCAAAGATCGGGACAGGGGAGTCTACGAGCAGTACTTC.

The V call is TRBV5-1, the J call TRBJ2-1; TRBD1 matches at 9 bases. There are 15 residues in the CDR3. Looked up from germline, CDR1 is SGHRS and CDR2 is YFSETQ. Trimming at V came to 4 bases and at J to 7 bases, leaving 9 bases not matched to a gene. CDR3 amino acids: CASSRGQGPRNEQFF. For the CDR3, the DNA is TGCGCCAGCAGCCGAGGACAGGGGCCCCGTAATGAGCAGTTCTTC.

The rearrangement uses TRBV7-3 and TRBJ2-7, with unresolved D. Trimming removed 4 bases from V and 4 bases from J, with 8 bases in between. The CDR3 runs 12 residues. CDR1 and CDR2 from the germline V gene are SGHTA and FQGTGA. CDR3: CASSSESYEQYF. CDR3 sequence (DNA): TGTGCCAGCAGCTCTGAATCTTACGAGCAGTACTTC.

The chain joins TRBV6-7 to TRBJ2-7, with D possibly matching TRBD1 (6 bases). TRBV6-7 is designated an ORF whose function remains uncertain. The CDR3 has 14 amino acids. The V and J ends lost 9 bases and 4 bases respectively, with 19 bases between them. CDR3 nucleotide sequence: TGTGCCAGGGTTCCTTCCGGGACACCGTACGAGCAGTACTTC. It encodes CARVPSGTPYEQYF.

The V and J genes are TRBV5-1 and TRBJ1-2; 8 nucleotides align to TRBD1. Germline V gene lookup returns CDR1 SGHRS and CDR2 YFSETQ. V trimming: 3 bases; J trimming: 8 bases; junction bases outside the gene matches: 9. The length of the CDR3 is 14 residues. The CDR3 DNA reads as TGCGCCAGCAGCTCCGTGGACAGGGCAATGGGCTACACCTTC. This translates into CASSSVDRAMGYTF.

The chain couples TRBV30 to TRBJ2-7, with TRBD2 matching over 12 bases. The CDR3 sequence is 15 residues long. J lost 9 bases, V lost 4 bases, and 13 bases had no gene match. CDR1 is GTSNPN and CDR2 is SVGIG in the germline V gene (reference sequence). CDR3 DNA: TGTGCCTGGACCTCCACGGGGTCTAGCGGGAGGGGGCAGTACTTC. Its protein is CAWTSTGSSGRGQYF.

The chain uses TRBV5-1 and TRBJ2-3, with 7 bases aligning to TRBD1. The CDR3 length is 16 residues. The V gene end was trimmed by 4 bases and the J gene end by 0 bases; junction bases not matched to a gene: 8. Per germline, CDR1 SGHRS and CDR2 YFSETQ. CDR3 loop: CASSDGTATSTDTQYF. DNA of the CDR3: TGCGCCAGCAGCGACGGGACAGCTACTAGCACAGATACGCAGTATTTT.

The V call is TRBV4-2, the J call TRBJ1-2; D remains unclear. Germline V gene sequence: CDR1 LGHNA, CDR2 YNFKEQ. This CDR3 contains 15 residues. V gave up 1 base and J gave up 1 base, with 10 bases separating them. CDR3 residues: CASSQGRSYNYGYTF. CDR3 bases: TGTGCCAGCAGCCAAGGTCGGTCGTATAACTATGGCTACACCTTC.